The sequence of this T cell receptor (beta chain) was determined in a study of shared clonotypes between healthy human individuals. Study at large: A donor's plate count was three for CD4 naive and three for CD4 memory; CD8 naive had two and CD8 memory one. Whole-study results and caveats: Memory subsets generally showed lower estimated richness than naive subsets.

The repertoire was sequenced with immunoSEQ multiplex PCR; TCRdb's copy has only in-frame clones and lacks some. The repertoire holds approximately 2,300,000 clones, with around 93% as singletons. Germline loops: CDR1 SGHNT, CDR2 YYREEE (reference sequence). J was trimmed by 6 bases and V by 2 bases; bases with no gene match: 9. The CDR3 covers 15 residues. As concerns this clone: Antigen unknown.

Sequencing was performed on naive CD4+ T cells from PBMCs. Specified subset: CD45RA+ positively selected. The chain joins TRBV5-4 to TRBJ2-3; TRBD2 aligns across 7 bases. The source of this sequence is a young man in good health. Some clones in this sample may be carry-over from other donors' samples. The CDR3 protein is CASSLKQAGRDTQYF. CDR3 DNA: TGTGCCAGCAGCTTAAAGCAAGCGGGACGCGATACGCAGTATTTT.